A single T cell receptor beta chain is shown here with its context. The sample originates from a study of shared T cell receptors in the human thymus. The data were produced by immunoSEQ multiplex PCR, yet TCRdb's version contains in-frame clones alone and is incomplete. The top ten hold around 0.01% of the sample, which has some 720,000 clones, around 87% seen once. Per the germline V gene, CDR1 is LGHNA and CDR2 is YSLEER. Trimming took off 8 bases at V and 5 bases at J, with 7 bases between the two ends. The CDR3 loop spans 11 amino acids. The sample also formed part of further work on human thymus T cells. As reported in that work: The people who donated were healthy Finnish babies having corrective surgery for congenital heart defects. Resections from corrective heart surgery supplied the thymus tissue. The authors found apparently biased V and J gene usage in thymic and blood repertoires.

Sequencing input: thymocytes. The gene calls are TRBV4-3 and TRBJ2-1; D ambiguous. This TCR was recovered from a boy younger than two with a congenital heart defect. This chain's CDR3 is CASRRDNEQFF. CDR3 nucleotide sequence: TGCGCCAGCCGTAGAGACAATGAGCAGTTCTTC.